The rows below give T cell receptor beta chains drawn from one sample of a study of T cell changes during pregnancy in multiple sclerosis. This table comes from immunoSEQ multiplex PCR, and its TCRdb copy is limited to in-frame clones, with some not included. This sample has roughly 74,000 clones, with approximately 90% found just once. The sequencing used peripheral blood, collected before pregnancy. The receptors were gathered from a female donor with multiple sclerosis, enrolled in a pregnancy study. CDR3s include the opening cysteine and the closing phenylalanine or tryptophan. Each record gives: V gene, D gene, J gene, clone size, CDR3 protein, CDR3 DNA. The D gene is left open where the match is weak. Where a row states a size, it is once, few, many or the class of an expanded clone; other rows omit it.

TRBV18	TRBD1	TRBJ1-1	NA	CASSPRGGVNTEAFF	TGTGCCAGCTCACCACGAGGGGGCGTGAACACTGAAGCTTTCTTT
TRBV10-1	NA	TRBJ2-1	NA	CASSDSRDSNSYNEQFF	TGCGCCAGCAGTGACTCCCGGGACTCGAACTCCTACAATGAGCAGTTCTTC
TRBV30	NA	TRBJ1-2	NA	CAWHNQNRVNYGYTF	TGTGCCTGGCACAACCAAAACCGTGTTAACTATGGCTACACCTTC
TRBV6-4	TRBD1	TRBJ1-2	NA	CATYRHHRGWWYGYTF	TGTGCCACCTACCGACACCACAGGGGTTGGTGGTATGGCTACACCTTC
TRBV4-1	NA	TRBJ2-5	NA	CASSLTGQTQETQYF	TGCGCCAGCAGCCTCACTGGGCAGACCCAAGAGACCCAGTACTTC
TRBV14	NA	TRBJ2-1	NA	CASSQDVKQFF	TGTGCCAGCAGCCAAGACGTAAAGCAGTTCTTC
TRBV11-1	NA	TRBJ1-1	few	CASSLSGYGNTEAFF	TGTGCCAGCAGCTTATCGGGATACGGGAACACTGAAGCTTTCTTT
TRBV5-1	TRBD1	TRBJ2-5	NA	CASSLRPGGETQYF	TGCGCCAGCAGCTTGAGGCCAGGGGGTGAGACCCAGTACTTC
TRBV14	TRBD1	TRBJ2-1	NA	CASSNRRDRGLNEQFF	TGTGCCAGCAGTAATCGCCGGGACAGGGGTTTGAATGAGCAGTTCTTC
TRBV14	NA	TRBJ2-7	NA	CASSEKRTANYEQYF	TGTGCCAGCAGCGAAAAGCGGACGGCGAACTACGAGCAGTACTTC
TRBV5-6	TRBD1	TRBJ1-2	once	CASRHLNIAVGGKNYGYTF	TGTGCCAGCAGGCACTTGAACATTGCGGTAGGGGGCAAGAACTATGGCTACACCTTC
TRBV4-2	TRBD2	TRBJ2-5	few	CASSPNPSGQETQYF	TGTGCCAGCAGCCCAAACCCTAGCGGTCAAGAGACCCAGTACTTC
TRBV6-5	NA	TRBJ1-2	few	CASSSYSYGYTF	TGTGCCAGCAGTTCCTACAGCTATGGCTACACCTTC
TRBV6-6	NA	TRBJ1-5	NA	CASSYPDQPQHF	TGTGCCAGCAGTTACCCGGATCAGCCCCAGCATTTT
TRBV19	TRBD1	TRBJ1-2	NA	CASSTFLRDRHVSLYGYTF	TGTGCCAGTAGTACCTTCCTCCGGGACAGACACGTATCACTCTATGGCTACACCTTC
TRBV27	TRBD1	TRBJ2-7	NA	CASSSTGTGWHEQYF	TGTGCCAGCAGTTCAACCGGGACAGGGTGGCACGAGCAGTACTTC
TRBV4-1	NA	TRBJ1-1	NA	CASSQGEDRNTEAFF	TGCGCCAGCAGCCAAGGGGAAGACAGGAACACTGAAGCTTTCTTT
TRBV5-1	TRBD1	TRBJ2-4	NA	CASSKGAPASQGGKNIQYF	TGCGCCAGCAGCAAGGGGGCTCCTGCTTCCCAGGGTGGCAAAAACATTCAGTACTTC
TRBV7-3	NA	TRBJ1-2	NA	CASSPVGADPNYGYTF	TGTGCCAGCAGCCCGGTTGGGGCCGACCCTAACTATGGCTACACCTTC
TRBV7-9	TRBD1	TRBJ1-2	NA	CASSPGQGNYGYTF	TGTGCCAGCAGCCCCGGACAGGGGAACTATGGCTACACCTTC
TRBV6-5	NA	TRBJ1-2	NA	CASSYGAGEGYTF	TGTGCCAGCAGTTACGGGGCAGGGGAAGGCTACACCTTC
TRBV5-1	NA	TRBJ1-3	NA	CASSFEQGGNTIYF	TGCGCCAGCAGCTTTGAACAGGGAGGAAACACCATATATTTT
TRBV29-1	NA	TRBJ1-1	NA	CSVGFPEEKAFF	TGCAGCGTTGGTTTTCCCGAAGAGAAGGCTTTCTTT
TRBV9	NA	TRBJ1-4	NA	CASSVEARPRGEKLFF	TGTGCCAGCAGCGTAGAAGCCAGGCCGCGGGGTGAAAAACTGTTTTTT
TRBV21-1	NA	TRBJ2-2	NA	CASRVQGIRRRTGELFF	TGTGCCAGCAGGGTACAGGGAATTCGCCGACGCACCGGGGAGCTGTTTTTT
TRBV7-2	TRBD1	TRBJ1-4	NA	CASSPGQGSANEKLFF	TGTGCCAGCAGCCCAGGACAGGGGTCAGCTAATGAAAAACTGTTTTTT
TRBV5-6	TRBD1	TRBJ2-3	NA	CASSLAGQISTDTQYF	TGTGCCAGCAGCTTGGCGGGACAGATAAGCACAGATACGCAGTATTTT
TRBV9	TRBD1	TRBJ2-7	once	CASSVGGQGVPYEQYF	TGTGCCAGCAGCGTCGGCGGACAGGGGGTTCCCTACGAGCAGTACTTC
TRBV5-1	NA	TRBJ1-1	NA	CASRLEDGTEAFF	TGCGCCAGCAGATTAGAAGATGGCACTGAAGCTTTCTTT
TRBV12-5	NA	TRBJ2-7	NA	CASGFTSDRAYEQYF	TGTGCTAGTGGTTTCACATCCGACAGAGCCTACGAGCAGTACTTC
TRBV18	TRBD1	TRBJ1-2	NA	CASSPMGQDLYGYTF	TGTGCCAGCTCACCAATGGGACAGGACCTCTATGGCTACACCTTC
TRBV7-2	TRBD2	TRBJ2-7	once	CASSLWGGDEQYF	TGTGCCAGCAGCTTATGGGGGGGAGACGAGCAGTACTTC
TRBV19	NA	TRBJ2-7	once	CASSIAEGRPGQYF	TGTGCCAGTAGTATAGCTGAAGGTCGCCCGGGGCAGTACTTC
TRBV10-1	TRBD2	TRBJ2-7	NA	CASSESTSGRGYEQYF	TGCGCCAGCAGTGAGTCGACTAGCGGGAGAGGGTACGAGCAGTACTTC
TRBV11-3	NA	TRBJ1-1	few	CASSLTGRLNTEAFF	TGTGCCAGCAGTTTGACAGGACGGTTGAACACTGAAGCTTTCTTT
TRBV6-1	TRBD1	TRBJ2-1	NA	CASLLTGGLNEQFF	TGTGCCAGCCTCCTCACAGGGGGTCTCAATGAGCAGTTCTTC
TRBV2	NA	TRBJ2-5	NA	CASSEGWGLADRGTQYF	TGTGCCAGCAGTGAAGGTTGGGGGCTAGCGGACCGAGGGACCCAGTACTTC
TRBV9	NA	TRBJ2-5	NA	CASSPQGRLQETQYF	TGTGCCAGCAGCCCCCAGGGGCGGCTTCAAGAGACCCAGTACTTC
TRBV19	NA	TRBJ2-7	once	CASSKVQGIIYEQYF	TGTGCCAGTAGTAAGGTTCAGGGAATTATCTACGAGCAGTACTTC
TRBV7-3	NA	TRBJ2-1	once	CASSLGGATPEQFF	TGTGCCAGCAGCTTGGGGGGGGCTACCCCTGAGCAGTTCTTC
TRBV12-5	TRBD2	TRBJ2-7	NA	CASGHRLAGYEQYF	TGTGCTAGTGGTCACCGACTAGCGGGCTACGAGCAGTACTTC
TRBV6-5	NA	TRBJ1-5	NA	CASSYDRYSNQPQHF	TGTGCCAGCAGTTACGACAGGTATAGCAATCAGCCCCAGCATTTT
TRBV2	NA	TRBJ1-2	once	CASSGSAANYGYTF	TGTGCCAGCAGCGGGAGCGCCGCTAACTATGGCTACACCTTC
TRBV6-1	NA	TRBJ1-6	NA	CASSRDSNNSPLHF	TGTGCCAGCAGCCGCGACAGTAATAATTCACCCCTCCACTTT
TRBV6-1	NA	TRBJ1-1	NA	CETGGVGAEAFF	TGTGAAACCGGGGGGGTCGGCGCTGAAGCTTTCTTT
TRBV7-2	TRBD1	TRBJ1-2	NA	CASSLGQGGDYGYTF	TGTGCCAGCAGCTTGGGACAGGGGGGTGACTATGGCTACACCTTC